This T cell receptor (beta chain) was obtained from a study of blood T cell repertoires in COVID-19. Across the whole study: The United States, Italy and Spain were the sources of the acute and convalescent COVID-19 samples. Sources were T cells, B-cell-depleted T cells, or PBMCs; the material itself was cDNA or gDNA.

V shed 2 bases and J 9 bases; nucleotides not matched to a gene: 8. CDR3 size: 15 residues. Germline V gene data show CDR1 as SGHTA and CDR2 as FQGNSA. Authors' methods: Nucleated cell counts were estimated from reference gene primer amplification. TCRdb keeps only in-frame clones here, not all; method: immunoSEQ multiplex PCR. V and J calls plus clone size are reproduced from that table; the DNA served to infer D and trimming. The sample carries around 260,000 clones, about 86% recorded once. This chain connects TRBV7-2 to TRBJ2-1; 9 positions agree with TRBD2. Input material: peripheral blood. This TCR derives from a man aged 18 to 29 with active or convalescent COVID-19. The CDR3 sequence is CASSLLAGATGEQFF. The CDR3 nucleotides are TGTGCCAGCAGCTTATTAGCGGGGGCCACGGGTGAGCAGTTCTTC.